Sequencing of this T cell receptor beta chain was carried out in a study of shared clonotypes between healthy human individuals (TCRdb year 2020). Background for the entire study: The cohort comprised a couple of women and three men aged 18 to 49 years. Blood TCR repertoires of four to six healthy adults were deeply sequenced to estimate repertoire size and the extent of clonotype sharing between individuals. Per donor, three plates each were used for CD4 naive and CD4 memory, two for CD8 naive, and one for CD8 memory. Libraries were prepared and TCR repertoires were sequenced by different laboratories using diverse techniques, in order to increase sequencing depth and limit assay-specific biases. Each donor's leukapheresis produced roughly between roughly 0.85 and 10 billion PBMCs.

The germline V and J ends show losses of 3 bases and 6 bases respectively, and no gene match explains 6 bases of the junction. The CDR3 starts with the cysteine, ends with the phenylalanine, and has 14 residues. CDR3 DNA is the only sequence kept; it has 42 bases, read in frame from the first base. From a lookup of the germline V gene, CDR1 and CDR2 are SGDLS and YYNGEE. TCR CDR3 regions were amplified from genomic DNA by multiplex PCR using the deep immunoSEQ assay. Genomic DNA extracted from each cell subset was distributed evenly over all wells of several immunoSEQ 96-well plates, and each plate served as one replicate. For sorted subsets, each replicate PCR was loaded with approximately 200 ng genomic DNA, equivalent to 30,000 or so T cell genomes. Purified libraries were measured with a Qubit 3.0 fluorometer, size-checked on a Bioanalyzer 2100, and measured again with the KAPA Library Quantification kit. Each immunoSEQ 96-well plate was sequenced on its own single-read 150-cycle Illumina NextSeq 550 flow cell. In the original analysis: Because the immunoSEQ output included only junctional sequences and no quality scores, the filtering could not be the same as the filtering used for full-length reads. Sequences were annotated with PyIR, a Python wrapper for IgBLAST v1.9, using IMGT germline references to assign V/J genes and CDR3. Reads were filtered out if the reads had weak V/J assignments (E-value above 1e-6), no CDR3, stop codons, out-of-frame junctions, or ambiguous translated residues. V3J clonotypes were defined by identical inferred V gene, J gene, and CDR3 amino acid sequence. To compute the percentage overlap between repertoires, the number of shared unique clonotypes was divided by the size of the smaller repertoire. RTK rarefaction, the Chao1 estimator, and Recon v2.1 estimates of unobserved clonotypes were used to assess repertoire richness. Generation probabilities for all TCRbeta clonotypes obtained by the gDNA method from four donors were computed using OLGA. Entries here come from immuneACCESS through TCRdb and include only in-frame sequences with V and J called. Some clones fail to appear in such tables; in the studies checked, an unresolved V gene covers under half of the shortfall, and the cause of the remainder is unknown. That table furnishes V, J and clone size, whereas the DNA furnished D and trimming. This sample comprises about 2 million clones, about 95% of them detected only once. The ten most abundant clones make up about 1.1% of the sample.

Results and caveats for the whole study, not just this receptor: Higher generation probabilities were observed for clonotypes shared by all four sorted-subset donors than for non-shared clonotypes. Larger estimated clonotype richness was generally found for naive subsets than for memory subsets. Sharing across several donors was observed for roughly 5.4% of naive CD4, about 4% of naive CD8, 2% to 2.5% of memory CD4, and around 0.44% of memory CD8 clonotypes. Sampling was restricted to blood, and TCR repertoires in tissue are likely to differ from TCR repertoires in blood. Even with the large sequencing depth, rarefaction of the sorted-subset datasets indicated that sequencing was incomplete. Because the study included a small number of donors, the genetic and exposure-history diversity represented was limited. Pairwise subsampling indicated that sequencing depth was expected to affect the degree of clonotype sharing among donors.

As regards this clone: Which antigen it targets is not known. One base away there is no much larger clone; base qualities are not given.

CD8 naive samples were CD45RO-negative cells positively selected for CCR7, giving a CD45RA+CCR7+ population that excluded TemRA cells. Healthy HIV-negative adults with no recently reported acute infections or vaccinations were included as donors. Every donor was a Caucasian adult residing in Nashville, Tennessee, USA. Blood was collected by leukapheresis, and PBMCs were isolated by Ficoll-Histopaque density gradient centrifugation and then cryopreserved in liquid nitrogen vapor phase. Purity and quantity of every magnetically sorted T cell population were checked by analytical flow cytometry. Genomic DNA was isolated from each sorted fraction and quantified by UV absorbance on a Nanodrop 2000c.

The sequence was obtained from a man aged 18 to 35 in good health. Recombination joined TRBV9 with TRBJ2-1; 7 junctional bases match TRBD2. Sequencing was performed on naive CD8+ T cells sorted from blood. What this sample's cell subset or site label stands for: CD45RA+CCR7+. The DNA reads as follows: TGTGCCAGCAGCGGCAGTGGACTAGGCAATGAGCAGTTCTTC. Its protein reads: CASSGSGLGNEQFF.